Below, 8 T cell receptor beta chains from the same sample are listed, as sequenced in a study of T cells in women clearing cervical HPV infection. Sequencing used immunoSEQ multiplex PCR; TCRdb keeps in-frame clones, though not all of them. This sample's clone table lists tens of thousands of clones. The specimen was blood buffy coat. These receptors all stem from a woman aged 18 to 75 with a cervical HPV16 infection that either progressed to CIN3+ or cleared (not recorded which).

On this clone: The CDR3 end lies 3 residues beyond the end of the read and is filled in from the germline J gene. The chain couples TRBV5-1 to TRBJ2-1; tentatively, D is TRBD2 (7 bases). Trimming left V 0 bases short and J 6 bases short, with 13 bases between. CDR1 SGHRS and CDR2 YFSETQ come from the germline V gene. The CDR3 extends over 15 amino acids. CDR3 in amino acids: CASSLVEGGGNEQFF. The part of the CDR3 DNA that was read is TGCGCCAGCAGCTTGGTCGAGGGGGGGGGCAATGAG.

Concerning this clone: With the read ending 3 residues before the CDR3 end, the germline J gene is used to fill in that end. The chain is built from TRBV30 and TRBJ1-4; 8 nucleotides align to TRBD1. The CDR3 is 15 residues long. The germline V gene has CDR1 GTSNPN and CDR2 SVGIG (reference sequence). Trimming at V came to 2 bases and at J to 2 bases, leaving 4 bases not matched to a gene. CDR3 amino acids: CAWSRYRGTNEKLFF. CDR3 DNA (partial): TGTGCCTGGAGTCGCTACAGGGGGACTAATGAAAAA.

As concerns this clone: The CDR3 extends 3 residues past the end of the read, so its final part is completed from the germline J gene. V usage is TRBV16 and J usage is TRBJ2-7; 13 bases are a match to TRBD2. The trim removed 2 bases at V and 2 bases at J, leaving 15 bases unmatched. This CDR3 comprises 20 residues. Germline-derived CDR1 and CDR2 are KGHSY and FQNENV. The covered CDR3 bases are TGTGCCAGCAGCCAACCCGGACTAGCGGGGGCCAAACTATCCCCCTACGAG. It encodes CASSQPGLAGAKLSPYE. The CDR3 as a whole reads CASSQPGLAGAKLSPYEQYF.

Worth noting for this clone: The junction and the germline gene differ at one end; a read error may be behind it. The read terminates 3 residues ahead of where the CDR3 ends, so the germline J gene completes it. The J gene is TRBJ2-3, the V gene TRBV2, with D possibly being TRBD2 (7 bases). The CDR3 length is 13 residues. Germline CDR1 and CDR2: SNHLY and FYNNEI. CDR3 amino acids: CASSVGGAETQYF. The DNA read from the CDR3 is TGTGCCAGCAGTGTTGGGGGGGCAGAGACG.

As for this clone: With the read ending 3 residues before the CDR3 end, the germline J gene is used to fill in that end. The gene calls are TRBV2 and TRBJ2-5, with 11 bases that match TRBD2. With V trimmed by 6 bases and J by 2 bases, 11 bases remained unmatched. CDR3 length equals 17 residues. The germline gives CDR1 SNHLY, CDR2 FYNNEI. This CDR3 reads CASSKYELAGEQETQYF. The CDR3 DNA, read in part, is TGTGCCAGCAGCAAATACGAACTAGCGGGGGAGCAAGAGACC.

On this clone: Sequencing ends 3 residues short of the CDR3 end; the germline J gene provides the rest. The chain is built from TRBV2 and TRBJ2-3; TRBD1 matches at 7 bases. This CDR3 spans 11 amino acids. With 10 bases clipped from V and 6 bases from J, the junction kept 4 bases outside the gene matches. Per the germline V gene, CDR1 is SNHLY and CDR2 is FYNNEI. The part of the CDR3 DNA that was read is TGTGCCATCGACAGGGCCGATACG. Translation: CAIDRADT. The full CDR3 reads CAIDRADTQYF.

On this clone itself: The DNA ends 3 residues before the CDR3 does, and the rest of the CDR3 is filled in from the germline J gene. The chain uses TRBV7-7 and TRBJ2-3, with TRBD2 as a possible D gene (7 bases). In germline, CDR1 is SSHAT, CDR2 FNYEAQ (reference sequence). This CDR3 is 13 amino acids long. CDR3 bases read: TGTGCCAGCAGCCGGGGGGCCGGGGAGACG. It encodes CASSRGAGET. The whole CDR3 sequence is CASSRGAGETQYF.

To note about this clone: The missing CDR3 end, 3 residues past where the read stops, is filled in from the germline J gene. The gene calls are TRBV12-3 or TRBV12-4 and TRBJ2-3; 9 bases map to TRBD2. The CDR3 runs 15 residues. The V and J ends lost 6 bases and 8 bases, in that order; junction bases with no gene match: 12. The CDR3: CASSRIGLAWGTQYF. The part of the CDR3 DNA that was read is TGTGCCAGCAGCCGGATAGGACTAGCGTGGGGTACG.